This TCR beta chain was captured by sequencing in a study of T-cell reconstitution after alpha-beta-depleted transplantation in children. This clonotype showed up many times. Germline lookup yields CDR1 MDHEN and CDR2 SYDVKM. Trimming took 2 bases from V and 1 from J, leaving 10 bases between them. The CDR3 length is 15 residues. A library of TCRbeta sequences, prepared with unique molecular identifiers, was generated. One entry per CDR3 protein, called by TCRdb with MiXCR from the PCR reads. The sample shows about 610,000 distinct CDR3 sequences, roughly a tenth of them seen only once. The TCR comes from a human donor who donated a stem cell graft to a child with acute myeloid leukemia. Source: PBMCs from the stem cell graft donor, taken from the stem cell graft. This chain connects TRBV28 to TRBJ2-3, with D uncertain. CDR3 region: CASSLGRVGTDTQYF. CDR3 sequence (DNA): TGTGCCAGCAGTTTAGGACGAGTGGGCACAGATACGCAGTATTTT.